This T cell receptor beta chain was identified in a study of shared clonotypes between healthy human individuals. Sequencing used immunoSEQ multiplex PCR; TCRdb keeps in-frame clones, though not all of them. The repertoire consists of 2 million to 2.5 million clones, with 90% to 96% occurring once and the leading ten covering approximately 0.13%. The germline CDR1 and CDR2 sequences are SGHRS and YFSETQ. The trim removed 6 bases at V and 4 bases at J, leaving 9 bases unmatched. This CDR3 is built from 14 residues. Input material: naive CD4+ T cells sorted from blood. Subset indicated: CD45RA+ positively selected. This receptor was identified in a man between 18 and 29 years old in good health. The genes are TRBV5-1 and TRBJ1-1; TRBD1 aligns across 7 bases. The CDR3 region has the DNA TGCGCCAGCACTCTGGGAGACAGGGCCACTGAAGCTTTCTTT. It encodes CASTLGDRATEAFF.